This T cell receptor beta chain was retrieved from a study of cytomegalovirus exposure and HLA in healthy donors. Study findings and constraints: The records held CMV serostatus as the only immune exposure information. When analyzed later, a missense DCLRE1C variant was found to be linked to TCR beta V- and J-gene trimming.

Details on this clone: The antigen is unknown.

V was pared by 5 bases and J by 5 bases, with 16 bases between. CDR1 and CDR2 (germline): LNHDA, SQIVND (reference sequence). The CDR3 runs 14 residues. Whereas donors were nominally healthy upon sampling, unrecorded immune exposures were probable. The PCR ran on 60 Vbeta and 13 Jbeta primers. The data were produced by immunoSEQ multiplex PCR, yet TCRdb's version contains in-frame clones alone and is incomplete. The sample yields about 82,000 clones, about a tenth seen once. The sample consisted of PBMCs. The gene calls are TRBV19 and TRBJ2-7, with D maybe TRBD2 (5 bases). The source is a man between 60 and 75 years old in good health and CMV-seropositive. In DNA, the CDR3 is TGTGCCAGTAGTCCTCAAACTAGTTCCAACGAGCAGTACTTC. Its translation is CASSPQTSSNEQYF.